The 26 T cell receptor beta chains given below trace back to one sample, sequenced in a study of CD8+CD57+ T cells in acquired aplastic anemia. For CDR3 and TCR beta VDJ profiling, genomic DNA was the template used. TCRdb independently ran MiXCR on the reads; one entry per CDR3 protein. The repertoire includes approximately 180,000 distinct CDR3 sequences, approximately 48% of them detected once, and about 1.7% sits in the top ten. Sequencing involved patients with CD8+CD57+ cell expansion previously shown by flow cytometry. The sample was sorted CD4+, CD8+, or CD8+CD57+ T cells (not recorded which) from PBMCs. These receptors came from a human donor with aplastic anemia.

In this sample, this clonotype turned up many times. The V and J genes are TRBV6-5 and TRBJ2-7; 9 positions agree with TRBD1. The V gene's germline CDR1 is MNHEY and CDR2 SVGAGI. The CDR3 is 15 residues long. V lost 4 bases and J lost 4; bases outside the gene matches: 8. The CDR3 bases are TGTGCCAGCAGTTTACAGGGGGCCAGGGATTACGAGCAGTACTTC. It encodes CASSLQGARDYEQYF.

The sample holds one count of this clonotype. This chain connects TRBV7-8 to TRBJ1-5; 9 positions agree with TRBD1. Germline values: CDR1 SGHVS, CDR2 FQNEAQ. The CDR3 has 17 amino acids. Trimming at V came to 3 bases and at J to 1 base, leaving 7 bases not matched to a gene. CDR3 region: CASSFSRQGGSNQPQHF. The CDR3 bases are TGTGCCAGCAGCTTTAGCCGACAGGGGGGGAGCAATCAGCCCCAGCATTTT.

The chain combines TRBV5-1 with TRBJ2-7, with D maybe TRBD2 (6 bases). The CDR3 runs to 17 residues. Germline V gives CDR1 SGHRS, CDR2 YFSETQ. Trimming stripped 4 bases from V and 5 bases from J, with 25 bases between. DNA for the CDR3: TGCGCCAGCAGCCCGGGGGAGGATTTCCATGGGTTCGACGAGCAGTACTTC. This sequence encodes CASSPGEDFHGFDEQYF.

Note on this clonotype: A much larger clone differs from this one at a single base, so this may be a read error. V usage is TRBV6-2 or TRBV6-3 and J usage is TRBJ1-3, with unresolved D. CDR3 length: 15 amino acids. Germline-derived CDR1 and CDR2 are MNHEY and SVGEGT. The CDR3: CASKSGVGSGNAIYF. In DNA form, the CDR3 reads TGTGCCAGCAAATCGGGAGTTGGCTCTGGAAACGCCATATATTTT.

This sequence joins TRBV5-1 and TRBJ2-5; maybe TRBD1 (6 bases). The V end was cut by 5 bases, the J end by 5 bases, with 16 bases between. Germline assignment: CDR1 SGHRS and CDR2 YFSETQ. There are 14 residues in the CDR3. The CDR3 nucleotides are TGCGCCAGCAGGCTACAGGGCCGTCTTGAGACCCAGTACTTC. It encodes CASRLQGRLETQYF.

The chain carries TRBV20-1 and TRBJ1-5; D not certain. The CDR3 covers 16 residues. Per the germline V gene, CDR1 is DFQATT and CDR2 is SNEGSKA (reference sequence). V was trimmed by 0 bases and J by 9 bases, leaving 21 bases between them. The CDR3 reads CSARDIAALNERPQHF. As DNA, the CDR3 is TGCAGTGCTAGAGATATCGCAGCCCTCAACGAGCGGCCCCAGCATTTT.

This clonotype was counted ten times or more. The chain links TRBV7-2 to TRBJ2-6, with unresolved D. CDR1 SGHTA and CDR2 FQGNSA come from the germline V gene. The CDR3 extends over 15 amino acids. Trimming left V 2 bases short and J 3 bases short, with 8 bases between. The CDR3 here is CASSLTLRGANVLTF. The DNA of the CDR3 is TGTGCCAGCAGCTTAACCTTACGTGGGGCCAACGTCCTGACTTTC.

This chain links TRBV20-1 with TRBJ1-1, with TRBD1 as a possible D gene (5 bases). Germline V gives CDR1 DFQATT, CDR2 SNEGSKA (reference sequence). There are 12 residues in the CDR3. Trimming removed 0 bases from V and 10 bases from J, with 12 bases in between. This CDR3 is CSARDKGWVAFF. The CDR3 region has the DNA TGCAGTGCTAGAGATAAGGGGTGGGTAGCTTTCTTT.

This chain links TRBV2 with TRBJ1-2; maybe TRBD1 (6 bases). V gave up 5 bases and J gave up 0 bases, with 13 bases separating them. The germline V gene encodes CDR1 SNHLY and CDR2 FYNNEI. The CDR3 length is 15 residues. The CDR3 protein is CASSQSQGSNYGYTF. As DNA, the CDR3 is TGTGCCAGCAGTCAGTCCCAGGGGTCTAACTATGGCTACACCTTC.

This clonotype was seen at least ten times. The chain carries TRBV3-1 and TRBJ1-1; D gene uncertain. Trimming stripped 2 bases from V and 1 base from J, with 8 bases between. This CDR3 region has 14 residues. Germline assignment: CDR1 LGHDT and CDR2 YNNKEL (reference sequence). The CDR3 bases are TGTGCCAGCAGCCAAAGGGAACAGAACACTGAAGCTTTCTTT. Protein: CASSQREQNTEAFF.

The chain employs TRBV20-1 and TRBJ2-7; the match to TRBD1 covers 10 bases. Germline loops: CDR1 DFQATT, CDR2 SNEGSKA (reference sequence). The CDR3 consists of 14 residues. Trimming at V came to 6 bases and at J to 2 bases, leaving 7 bases not matched to a gene. The CDR3: CSASSTGGAYEQYF. CDR3 nucleotide sequence: TGCAGTGCCTCCTCGACAGGGGGCGCCTACGAGCAGTACTTC.

This clonotype appeared many times. The chain joins TRBV20-1 to TRBJ2-7; D ambiguous. The CDR3 runs 11 residues. V shed 3 bases and J shed 6 bases, with 9 bases lying between them. Germline V lookup: CDR1 DFQATT, CDR2 SNEGSKA (reference sequence). The CDR3 nucleotides are TGCAGTGCTAGCCCCCACCTCGAGCAGTACTTC. This gives the protein CSASPHLEQYF.

Notes on this clonotype: A much larger clone differs by one base, so this may be a read error. The J gene is TRBJ2-4, the V gene TRBV6-5; 8 nucleotides align to TRBD2. The CDR3 is 15 amino acids. V shed 7 bases and J 13 bases; nucleotides not matched to a gene: 18. Germline-derived CDR1 and CDR2 are MNHEY and SVGAGI. As DNA, the CDR3 is TGTGCCAGCACTTTAGCGGGGAGCTCCTACAATGAGCAGTACTTC. Its translation: CASTLAGSSYNEQYF.

This clonotype was counted between two and nine times. This chain connects TRBV7-8 to TRBJ1-2; 7 nucleotides match TRBD1. The CDR3 runs to 17 residues. V was pared by 5 bases and J by 8 bases, with 20 bases of the junction left unmatched. Per the germline V gene, CDR1 is SGHVS and CDR2 is FQNEAQ. The CDR3 here is CASSASAVGDRDRGYTF. The DNA for the CDR3 is TGTGCCAGCAGCGCATCCGCGGTCGGAGACAGGGACCGAGGCTACACCTTC.

This clonotype was counted between two and nine times. The chain links TRBV29-1 to TRBJ2-7; D is tentatively TRBD1 or TRBD2 (5 bases each). There are 15 residues in the CDR3. CDR1 is SQVTM, CDR2 ANQGSEA, per germline. V dropped 1 base and J dropped 0 bases, with 13 bases sitting between them. The CDR3 sequence: CSVEGGPPPSYEQYF. CDR3 nucleotides: TGCAGCGTTGAAGGGGGACCCCCTCCCTCCTACGAGCAGTACTTC.

This clonotype turned up a few times. The chain links TRBV24-1 to TRBJ1-2, with D perhaps TRBD1 (5 bases). V was pared by 5 bases and J by 4 bases, with 7 bases between. Germline V CDR1 and CDR2: KGHDR, SFDVKD. The CDR3 covers 12 residues. The chain's CDR3 is CATSAGGYGYTF. In nucleotides, the CDR3 is TGTGCCACCAGTGCTGGGGGCTATGGCTACACCTTC.

The V gene is TRBV7-6, the J gene TRBJ1-1; 7 bases line up with TRBD1. The J segment lost 8 bases and the V segment lost 2 bases, leaving 8 bases of the junction unmatched. The CDR3 sequence is 14 residues long. Looked up from germline, CDR1 is SGHVS and CDR2 is FNYEAQ. This chain's CDR3 is CASSLRDVGQEAFF. The DNA of the CDR3 is TGTGCCAGCAGCTTAAGGGATGTGGGACAGGAAGCTTTCTTT.

This clonotype was counted many times. This chain joins TRBV10-3 and TRBJ1-2; no clear D. The CDR3 totals 14 residues. The germline V and J ends were trimmed by 0 bases and 8 bases, with 13 bases remaining between them. Germline V CDR1 and CDR2: ENHRY, SYGVKD. The CDR3 sequence is CAISESRSNLGYTF. CDR3 sequence (DNA): TGTGCCATCAGTGAGTCGAGGTCTAACTTAGGCTACACCTTC.

The chain links TRBV19 to TRBJ1-2, with D hard to call. Germline V lookup: CDR1 LNHDA, CDR2 SQIVND (reference sequence). CDR3 length equals 12 residues. With 3 bases removed from V and 10 bases from J, the gap between germline ends came to 12 bases. CDR3 region: CASSMDAFNYTF. For the CDR3, the DNA is TGTGCCAGTAGTATGGATGCGTTCAACTACACCTTC. Variable domain in full (rest from reference TRBV19 and TRBJ1-2): DGGITQSPKYLFRKEGQNVTLSCEQNLNHDAMYWYRQDPGQGLRLIYYSQIVNDFQKGDIAEGYSVSREKKESFPLTVTSAQKNPTAFYLCASSMDAFNYTFGSGTRLTVV.

The V call is TRBV20-1, the J call TRBJ1-2; perhaps TRBD1 as D (6 bases). Per the germline V gene, CDR1 is DFQATT and CDR2 is SNEGSKA (reference sequence). CDR3 length: 13 residues. Trimming removed 0 bases from V and 5 bases from J, with 10 bases in between. CDR3 DNA sequence: TGCAGTGCTAGAGACAGGGGCAGGTATGGCTACACCTTC. Translation: CSARDRGRYGYTF.

This clonotype showed up many times. The chain uses TRBV7-9 and TRBJ1-2; no clear D. Germline V gene lookup returns CDR1 SEHNR and CDR2 FQNEAQ (reference sequence). The V gene lost 1 base and the J gene lost 8 bases, with 8 bases spanning the gap. CDR3 length: 12 amino acids. The CDR3 DNA is TGTGCCAGCAGCTTAGAACCTATGGGCTACACCTTC. It specifies CASSLEPMGYTF.

This clonotype was seen ten or more times. V gene TRBV24-1 combines with J gene TRBJ2-3; unclear D gene. The germline V gene has CDR1 KGHDR and CDR2 SFDVKD. Deletions cut 6 bases from V and 4 bases from J, with 4 bases between. The CDR3 length is 11 residues. In nucleotides, the CDR3 is TGTGCCACCAGTCAAGCAGATACGCAGTATTTT. Protein: CATSQADTQYF.

In this sample, this clonotype turned up many times. V and J are TRBV24-1 and TRBJ1-6; TRBD1 might be the D (5 bases). With 9 bases removed from V and 0 bases from J, the gap between germline ends came to 23 bases. The CDR3 is made up of 19 amino acids. The germline gives CDR1 KGHDR, CDR2 SFDVKD. The CDR3 nucleotides are TGTGCCACCTCCGGTAAGGGACCCGAAAGGAGCTCCTATAATTCACCCCTCCACTTT. Encoded protein: CATSGKGPERSSYNSPLHF.

This clonotype turned up a few times. The chain couples TRBV2 to TRBJ1-2; D not certain. The V end was cut by 6 bases, the J end by 4 bases, with 18 bases between. The CDR3 has 15 amino acids. Germline loops: CDR1 SNHLY, CDR2 FYNNEI. The CDR3 DNA follows: TGTGCCAGCAGCCCACAAACTGGAGGGTTCTATGGCTACACCTTC. This sequence encodes CASSPQTGGFYGYTF.

This clonotype was detected many times. The rearrangement uses TRBV10-2 and TRBJ1-5; D ambiguous. The length of the CDR3 is 10 residues. Germline V gives CDR1 WSHSY, CDR2 SAAADI. The ends were cut back, 8 bases at V and 5 bases at J, with 4 bases in the middle. The CDR3 DNA reads TGCGCCAGCCAATATCAGCCCCAGCATTTT. Its protein product is CASQYQPQHF.

This clonotype was counted a single time. The chain links TRBV11-2 to TRBJ2-7; 11 bases line up with TRBD1. Germline assignment: CDR1 SGHAT and CDR2 FQNNGV. The CDR3 loop spans 14 amino acids. The junction had 7 bases not matched to a gene; V was cut back by 5 bases and J by 7 bases. CDR3: CASSIGQGAEEQYF. Written as DNA, the CDR3 is TGTGCCAGCAGCATAGGACAGGGGGCAGAAGAGCAGTACTTC.